This TCR beta chain emerged from a study of cytomegalovirus exposure and HLA in healthy donors. Study outcomes and limitations: One variant, a missense change in DCLRE1C, was linked in a later analysis to TCR beta V- and J-gene trimming. The majority of TCR sequences were rare, yet some public TCRs appeared in many donors.

PCR was performed using 60 Vbeta and 13 Jbeta primers. The assay was immunoSEQ multiplex PCR, and TCRdb's table has in-frame clones only and misses some. The table lists some 180,000 clones, around 80% of them singletons. Note on this clone: Its antigen is currently unknown.

The TCR comes from a woman aged 60 to 75 in good health and CMV-seropositive. The specimen was PBMCs.

The CDR3, as DNA: TGTGCCAGCAGCTCACGTCTTGGCGGGCAGTTGGGGGAGCAGTACTTC. Protein sequence: CASSSRLGGQLGEQYF. This chain uses TRBV7-3 with TRBJ2-7; D is perhaps TRBD2 (5 bases). Trimming pared 4 bases from V and 7 bases from J, leaving 23 bases between. Germline V CDR1 and CDR2: SGHTA, FQGTGA. This CDR3 is 16 amino acids long.